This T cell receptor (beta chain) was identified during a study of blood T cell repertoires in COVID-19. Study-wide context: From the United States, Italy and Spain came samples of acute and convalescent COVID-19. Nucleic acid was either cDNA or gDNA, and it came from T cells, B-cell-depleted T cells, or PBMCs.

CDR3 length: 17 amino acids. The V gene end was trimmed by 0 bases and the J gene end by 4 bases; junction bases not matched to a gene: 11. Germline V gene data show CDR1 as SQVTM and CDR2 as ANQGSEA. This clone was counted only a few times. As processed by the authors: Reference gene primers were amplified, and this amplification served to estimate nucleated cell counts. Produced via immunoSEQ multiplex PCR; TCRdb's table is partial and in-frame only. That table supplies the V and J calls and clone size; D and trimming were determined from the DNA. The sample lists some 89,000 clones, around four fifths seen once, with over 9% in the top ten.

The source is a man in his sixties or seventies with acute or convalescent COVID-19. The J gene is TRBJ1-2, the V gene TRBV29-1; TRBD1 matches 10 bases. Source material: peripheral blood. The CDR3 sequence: CSVEDRDRGRSSYGYTF. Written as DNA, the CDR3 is TGCAGCGTTGAAGATCGAGACAGGGGGCGAAGTAGCTATGGCTACACCTTC.